Listed here are 9 T cell receptor beta chains from one sample, sequenced in a study of blood T cell repertoires in COVID-19. Clones were read by immunoSEQ multiplex PCR, and TCRdb kept only the in-frame ones, dropping some. The profile shows around 250,000 clones, approximately 89% of them singletons. Sequenced input: PBMCs or T cells enriched from blood (not recorded which). The receptors stem from a woman in her thirties or forties who had been exposed to COVID-19.

The chain carries TRBV25-1 and TRBJ2-7, with 9 bases identical to TRBD1. Trimming took 6 bases from V and 0 from J; bases not matched to a gene: 3. Germline V gene lookup returns CDR1 MGHDK and CDR2 SYGVNS. The CDR3 length is 14 residues. CDR3 protein: CASRETGGSYEQYF. CDR3 nucleotide sequence: TGTGCCAGCAGGGAGACAGGGGGCTCCTACGAGCAGTACTTC.

This chain uses TRBV7-9 with TRBJ2-1; D is possibly TRBD2 (5 bases). Germline CDR1 and CDR2: SEHNR and FQNEAQ (reference sequence). V lost 1 base to trimming and J lost 15 bases, with 19 bases between them. The CDR3 covers 14 residues. The CDR3 loop reads CASSLEIGSLSRFF. The CDR3 DNA reads TGTGCCAGCAGCTTAGAAATAGGGAGCCTCAGCAGGTTCTTC. The whole variable domain, remainder taken from reference TRBV7-9 and TRBJ2-1, is DTGVSQNPRHKITKRGQNVTFRCDPISEHNRLYWYRQTLGQGPEFLTYFQNEAQLEKSRLLSDRFSAERPKGSFSTLEIQRTEQGDSAMYLCASSLEIGSLSRFFGPGTRLTVL.

This chain links TRBV4-2 with TRBJ1-4; D perhaps matches TRBD1 (6 bases). Germline V gene lookup returns CDR1 LGHNA and CDR2 YNFKEQ. With 0 bases removed from V and 6 bases from J, the gap between germline ends came to 14 bases. This CDR3 contains 16 residues. CDR3 in amino acids: CASSQDMMGGHEKLFF. The CDR3 DNA is TGTGCCAGCAGCCAAGATATGATGGGGGGGCATGAAAAACTGTTTTTT.

The chain recombines TRBV4-1 with TRBJ1-2; 12 bases agree with TRBD1. Germline V gene data show CDR1 as MGHRA and CDR2 as YSYEKL. The CDR3 has 15 amino acids. V shed 7 bases and J 4 bases; nucleotides not matched to a gene: 7. CDR3 in DNA: TGCGCCAGCAACCCCGGGACAGGGGGCGTCTATGGCTACACCTTC. Its protein is CASNPGTGGVYGYTF.

The chain is built from TRBV3-1 (or the pseudogene TRBV3-2) and TRBJ1-4, with D perhaps matching TRBD1 (5 bases). The CDR3 is made up of 17 amino acids. CDR1 is LGHDT, CDR2 YNNKEL, per germline (reference sequence). V shed 0 bases and J shed 2 bases, with 13 bases lying between them. CDR3 residues: CASSQDYGEGTNEKLFF. DNA for the CDR3: TGTGCCAGCAGCCAAGATTACGGGGAGGGGACTAATGAAAAACTGTTTTTT.

The chain uses TRBV19 and TRBJ2-7; 9 nucleotides align to TRBD1. The CDR3 loop spans 15 amino acids. The junction had 6 bases not matched to a gene; V was cut back by 3 bases and J by 3 bases. Germline values: CDR1 LNHDA, CDR2 SQIVND (reference sequence). The DNA for the CDR3 is TGTGCCAGTAGTATCGGGACAGGGCCTGACTACGAGCAGTACTTC. Encoded protein: CASSIGTGPDYEQYF. Complete variable domain (other parts from reference TRBV19 and TRBJ2-7): DGGITQSPKYLFRKEGQNVTLSCEQNLNHDAMYWYRQDPGQGLRLIYYSQIVNDFQKGDIAEGYSVSREKKESFPLTVTSAQKNPTAFYLCASSIGTGPDYEQYFGPGTRLTVT.

The chain links TRBV6-2 or TRBV6-3 to TRBJ2-3; TRBD2 aligns across 7 bases. The CDR3 has 15 amino acids. V dropped 2 bases and J dropped 10; count of bases not matched to a gene: 12. The germline V gene encodes CDR1 MNHEY and CDR2 SVGEGT. The CDR3 here is CASSYMMPGGWPQYF. The CDR3 nucleotides are TGTGCCAGCAGTTACATGATGCCGGGAGGATGGCCGCAGTATTTT.

This sequence joins TRBV4-2 and TRBJ1-5; no clear D gene. Germline CDR1 and CDR2: LGHNA and YNFKEQ. V lost 2 bases to trimming and J lost 2 bases, with 16 bases between them. The CDR3 consists of 17 residues. Written as DNA, the CDR3 is TGTGCCAGCAGCCAAATCTCAAACACCCAAGGCAATCAGCCCCAGCATTTT. It codes for CASSQISNTQGNQPQHF.

The chain combines TRBV10-3 with TRBJ2-6; possible D gene TRBD2, 5 bases. Deletions cut 0 bases from V and 3 bases from J, with 9 bases between. Germline V CDR1 and CDR2: ENHRY, SYGVKD. The CDR3 is 16 amino acids. The CDR3 nucleotides read TGTGCCATCAGTGAGTCAGGTGGGAGTGGGGCCAACGTCCTGACTTTC. Translating gives CAISESGGSGANVLTF.